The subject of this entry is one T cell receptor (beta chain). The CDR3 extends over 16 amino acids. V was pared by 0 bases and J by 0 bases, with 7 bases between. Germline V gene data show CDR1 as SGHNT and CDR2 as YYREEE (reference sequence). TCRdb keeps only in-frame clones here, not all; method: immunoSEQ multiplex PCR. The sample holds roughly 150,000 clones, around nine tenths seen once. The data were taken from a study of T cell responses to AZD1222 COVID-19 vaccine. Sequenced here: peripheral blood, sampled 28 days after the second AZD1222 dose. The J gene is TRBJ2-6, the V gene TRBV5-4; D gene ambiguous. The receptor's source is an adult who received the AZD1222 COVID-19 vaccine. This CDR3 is CASSLVVSSGANVLTF. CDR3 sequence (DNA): TGTGCCAGCAGCTTGGTGGTCAGCTCTGGGGCCAACGTCCTGACTTTC.